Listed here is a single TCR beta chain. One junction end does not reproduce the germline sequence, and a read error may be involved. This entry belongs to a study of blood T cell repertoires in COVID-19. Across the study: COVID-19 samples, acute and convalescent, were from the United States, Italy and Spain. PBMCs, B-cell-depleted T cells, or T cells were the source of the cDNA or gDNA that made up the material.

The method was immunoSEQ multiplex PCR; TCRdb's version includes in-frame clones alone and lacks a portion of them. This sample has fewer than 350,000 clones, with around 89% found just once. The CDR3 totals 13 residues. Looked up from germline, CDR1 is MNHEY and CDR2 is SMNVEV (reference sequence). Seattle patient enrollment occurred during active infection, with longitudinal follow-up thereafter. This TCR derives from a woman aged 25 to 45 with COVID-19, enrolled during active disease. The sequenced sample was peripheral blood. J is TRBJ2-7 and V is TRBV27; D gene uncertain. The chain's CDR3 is CAGSPAWSGEQYF. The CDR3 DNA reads TGTGCCGGCAGTCCCGCTTGGAGTGGCGAGCAGTACTTC.